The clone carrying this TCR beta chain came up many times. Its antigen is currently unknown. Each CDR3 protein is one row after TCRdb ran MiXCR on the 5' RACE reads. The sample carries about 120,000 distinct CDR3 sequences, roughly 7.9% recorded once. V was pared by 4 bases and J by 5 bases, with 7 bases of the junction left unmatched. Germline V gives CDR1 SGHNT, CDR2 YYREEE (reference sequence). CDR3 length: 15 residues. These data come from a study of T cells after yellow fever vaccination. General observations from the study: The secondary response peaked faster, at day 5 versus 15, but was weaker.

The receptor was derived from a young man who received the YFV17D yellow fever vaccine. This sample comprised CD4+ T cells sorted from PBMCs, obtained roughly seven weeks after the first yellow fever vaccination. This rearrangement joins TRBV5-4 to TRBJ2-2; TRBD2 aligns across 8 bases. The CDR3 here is CASSPRTSLTGELFF. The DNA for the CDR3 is TGTGCCAGCAGCCCGAGGACTAGCCTAACCGGGGAGCTGTTTTTT. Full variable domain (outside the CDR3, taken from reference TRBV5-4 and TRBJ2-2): ETGVTQSPTHLIKTRGQQVTLRCSSQSGHNTVSWYQQALGQGPQFIFQYYREEENGRGNFPPRFSGLQFPNYSSELNVNALELDDSALYLCASSPRTSLTGELFFGEGSRLTVL.